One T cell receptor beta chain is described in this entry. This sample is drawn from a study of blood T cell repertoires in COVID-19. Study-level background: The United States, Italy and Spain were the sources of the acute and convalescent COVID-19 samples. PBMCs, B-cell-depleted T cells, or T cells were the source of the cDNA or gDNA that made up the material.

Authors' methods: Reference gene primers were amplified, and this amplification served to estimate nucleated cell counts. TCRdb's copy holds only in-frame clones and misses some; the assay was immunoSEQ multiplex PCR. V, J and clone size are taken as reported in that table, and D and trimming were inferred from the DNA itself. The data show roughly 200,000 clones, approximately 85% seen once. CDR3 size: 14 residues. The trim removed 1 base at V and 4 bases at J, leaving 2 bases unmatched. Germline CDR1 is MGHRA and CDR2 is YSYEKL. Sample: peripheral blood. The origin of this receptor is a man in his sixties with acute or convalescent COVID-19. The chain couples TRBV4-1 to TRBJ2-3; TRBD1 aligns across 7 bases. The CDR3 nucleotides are TGCGCCAGCAGCCAAGTGGGGACAGCAGATACGCAGTATTTT. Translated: CASSQVGTADTQYF.